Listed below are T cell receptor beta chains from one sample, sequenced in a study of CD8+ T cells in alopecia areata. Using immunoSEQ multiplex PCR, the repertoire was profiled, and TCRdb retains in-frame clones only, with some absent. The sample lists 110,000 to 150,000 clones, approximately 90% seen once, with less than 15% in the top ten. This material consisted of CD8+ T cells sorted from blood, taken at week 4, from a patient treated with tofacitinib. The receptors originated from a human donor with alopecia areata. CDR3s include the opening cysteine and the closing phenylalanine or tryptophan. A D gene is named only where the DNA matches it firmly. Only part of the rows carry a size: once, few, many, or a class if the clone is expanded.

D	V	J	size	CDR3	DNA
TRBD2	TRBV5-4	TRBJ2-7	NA	CASSSGGSYEQYF	TGTGCCAGCAGCTCGGGGGGGTCCTACGAGCAGTACTTC
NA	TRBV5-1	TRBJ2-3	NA	CASSLNGDTQYF	TGCGCCAGCAGCTTGAATGGAGATACGCAGTATTTT
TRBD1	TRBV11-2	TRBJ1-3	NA	CASSPTGQGVAGNTIYF	TGTGCCAGCAGCCCTACGGGACAGGGGGTGGCTGGAAACACCATATATTTT
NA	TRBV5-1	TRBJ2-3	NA	CASNTGVGVPDTQYF	TGCGCCAGCAACACCGGGGTTGGCGTTCCGGATACGCAGTATTTT
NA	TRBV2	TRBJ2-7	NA	CASRLGSRYF	TGTGCCAGCAGACTCGGGAGCCGGTACTTC
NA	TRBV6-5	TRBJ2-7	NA	CASSAFGATYEQYF	TGTGCCAGCAGTGCGTTCGGGGCTACCTACGAGCAGTACTTC
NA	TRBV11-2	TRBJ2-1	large	CASSLGQGWEQFF	TGTGCCAGCAGCTTAGGCCAGGGCTGGGAGCAGTTCTTC
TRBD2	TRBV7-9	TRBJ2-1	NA	CASSSRLAHEQFF	TGTGCCAGCAGCTCGAGACTAGCTCATGAGCAGTTCTTC
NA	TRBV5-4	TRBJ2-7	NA	CASSLGNYEQYF	TGTGCCAGCAGCTTGGGAAACTACGAGCAGTACTTC
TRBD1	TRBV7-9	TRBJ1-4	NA	CASSSSGQGVFLNEKLFF	TGTGCCAGCAGCTCCTCGGGACAGGGGGTTTTTCTCAATGAAAAACTGTTTTTT
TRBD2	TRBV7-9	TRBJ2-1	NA	CASSFREASYNEQFF	TGTGCCAGCAGCTTTCGGGAGGCCTCCTACAATGAGCAGTTCTTC
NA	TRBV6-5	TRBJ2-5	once	CASSYSLGLEETQYF	TGTGCCAGCAGTTACTCCCTGGGTTTGGAGGAGACCCAGTACTTC
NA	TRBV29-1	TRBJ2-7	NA	CSVEGGTSYEQYF	TGCAGCGTTGAAGGTGGGACTTCCTACGAGCAGTACTTC
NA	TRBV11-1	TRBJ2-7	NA	CASSTDRFPYEQYF	TGTGCCAGCAGCACCGACAGGTTCCCCTACGAGCAGTACTTC
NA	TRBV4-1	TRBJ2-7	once	CASSQDRGPYEQYF	TGCGCCAGCAGCCAAGATCGGGGTCCCTACGAGCAGTACTTC
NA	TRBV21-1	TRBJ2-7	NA	CASRESVGIYEQYF	TGTGCCAGCAGAGAGTCGGTAGGGATCTACGAGCAGTACTTC
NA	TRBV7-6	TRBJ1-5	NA	CASSSESGRGVIGQPQHF	TGTGCCAGCAGCTCAGAGTCGGGACGGGGGGTTATAGGTCAGCCCCAGCATTTT
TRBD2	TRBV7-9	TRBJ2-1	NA	CATIGRVVAGLNNEQFF	TGTGCCACCATCGGGAGGGTCGTAGCGGGGTTGAACAATGAGCAGTTCTTC
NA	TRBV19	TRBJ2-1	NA	CASSISWNEQFF	TGTGCCAGTAGTATAAGTTGGAATGAGCAGTTCTTC
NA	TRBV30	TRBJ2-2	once	CAWSPRGAGELFF	TGTGCCTGGAGTCCTCGGGGAGCCGGGGAGCTGTTTTTT
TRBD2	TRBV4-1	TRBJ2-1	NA	CASSPGTSGISVDEQFF	TGCGCCAGCAGCCCCGGGACTAGCGGGATATCGGTCGATGAGCAGTTCTTC
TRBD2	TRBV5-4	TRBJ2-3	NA	CASSGRGGQDTQYF	TGTGCCAGCAGCGGACGGGGGGGCCAAGATACGCAGTATTTT
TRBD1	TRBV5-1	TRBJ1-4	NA	CASSLGSWTGKSATNEKLFF	TGCGCCAGCAGCTTGGGATCTTGGACAGGGAAGTCGGCAACTAATGAAAAACTGTTTTTT
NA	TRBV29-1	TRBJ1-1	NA	CSVVEARARTEAFF	TGCAGCGTCGTGGAAGCCAGGGCTAGAACTGAAGCTTTCTTT
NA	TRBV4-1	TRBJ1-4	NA	CASSQDRAGRGEKLFF	TGCGCCAGCAGCCAAGATAGGGCAGGGCGGGGTGAAAAACTGTTTTTT
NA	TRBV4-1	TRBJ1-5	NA	CASSQRSQSNQPQHF	TGCGCCAGCAGCCAAAGAAGTCAGAGCAATCAGCCCCAGCATTTT
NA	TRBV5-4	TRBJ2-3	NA	CASSLILDVTDTQYF	TGTGCCAGCAGCTTAATACTAGATGTCACAGATACGCAGTATTTT
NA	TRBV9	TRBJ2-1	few	CASSVAGLTYNEQFF	TGTGCCAGCAGCGTAGCGGGACTGACCTACAATGAGCAGTTCTTC
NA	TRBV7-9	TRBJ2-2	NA	CASSPGGGSNTGELFF	TGTGCCAGCAGCCCCGGGGGAGGTTCGAACACCGGGGAGCTGTTTTTT
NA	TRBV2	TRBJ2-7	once	CASSEIGTYEQYF	TGTGCCAGCAGTGAGATAGGAACCTACGAGCAGTACTTC
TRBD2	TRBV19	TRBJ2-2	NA	CASKGLAGETGELFF	TGTGCCAGTAAAGGACTAGCGGGAGAAACCGGGGAGCTGTTTTTT
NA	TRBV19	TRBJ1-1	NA	CASSSRGYKAMNTEAFF	TGTGCCAGTAGCTCCCGGGGGTACAAGGCCATGAACACTGAAGCTTTCTTT
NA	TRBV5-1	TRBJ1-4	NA	CASSRDSAYNEKLFF	TGCGCCAGCAGCAGAGACAGTGCCTACAATGAAAAACTGTTTTTT
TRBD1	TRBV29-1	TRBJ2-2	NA	CSVSPMARGPLDTGELFF	TGCAGCGTCTCACCTATGGCCAGGGGGCCTTTGGACACCGGGGAGCTGTTTTTT
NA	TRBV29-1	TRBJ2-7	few	CSVVQGSYEQYF	TGCAGCGTTGTCCAGGGCTCCTACGAGCAGTACTTC
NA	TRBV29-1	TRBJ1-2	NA	CSVRTDYGYTF	TGCAGCGTTCGGACGGACTATGGCTACACCTTC
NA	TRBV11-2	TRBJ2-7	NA	CASSMEPGPTSYEQYF	TGTGCCAGCAGCATGGAGCCGGGACCTACCTCCTACGAGCAGTACTTC
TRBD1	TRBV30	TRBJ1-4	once	CAWSEVRGQINEKLFF	TGTGCCTGGAGTGAAGTTAGGGGACAGATCAATGAAAAACTGTTTTTT
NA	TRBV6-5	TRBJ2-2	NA	CASSYSPASNTGELFF	TGTGCCAGCAGTTACTCGCCGGCCTCGAACACCGGGGAGCTGTTTTTT
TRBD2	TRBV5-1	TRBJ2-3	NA	CASSLALVAGDTDTQYF	TGCGCCAGCAGCTTGGCCCTGGTTGCGGGAGACACAGATACGCAGTATTTT